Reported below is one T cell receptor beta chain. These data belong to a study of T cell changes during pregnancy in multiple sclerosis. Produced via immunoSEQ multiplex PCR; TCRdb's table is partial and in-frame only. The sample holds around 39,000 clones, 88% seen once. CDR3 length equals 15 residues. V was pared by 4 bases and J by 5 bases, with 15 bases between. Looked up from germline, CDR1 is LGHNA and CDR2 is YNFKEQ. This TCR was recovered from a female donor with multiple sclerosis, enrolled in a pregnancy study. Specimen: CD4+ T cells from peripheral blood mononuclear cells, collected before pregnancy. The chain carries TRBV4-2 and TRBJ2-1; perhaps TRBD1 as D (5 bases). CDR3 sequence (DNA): TGTGCCAGCAGCCTTCGATCAGGCAGGGACAATGAGCAGTTCTTC. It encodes CASSLRSGRDNEQFF.